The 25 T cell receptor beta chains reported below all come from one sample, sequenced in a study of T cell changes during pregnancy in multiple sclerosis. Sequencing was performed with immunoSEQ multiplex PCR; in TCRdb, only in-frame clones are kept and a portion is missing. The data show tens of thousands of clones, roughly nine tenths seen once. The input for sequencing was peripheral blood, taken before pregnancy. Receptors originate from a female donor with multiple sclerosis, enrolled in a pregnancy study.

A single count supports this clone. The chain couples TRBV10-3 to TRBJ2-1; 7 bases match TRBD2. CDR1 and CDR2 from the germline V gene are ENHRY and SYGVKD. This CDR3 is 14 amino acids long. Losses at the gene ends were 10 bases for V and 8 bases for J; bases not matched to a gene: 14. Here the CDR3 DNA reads TGTGCCACCGCGGCGGGAGCGGGTTGGGATGAGCAGTTCTTC. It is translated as CATAAGAGWDEQFF.

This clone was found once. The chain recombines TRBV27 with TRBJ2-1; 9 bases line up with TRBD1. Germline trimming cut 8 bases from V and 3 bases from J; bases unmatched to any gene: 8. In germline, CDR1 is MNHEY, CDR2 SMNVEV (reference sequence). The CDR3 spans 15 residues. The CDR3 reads CASGLDRGSYNEQFF. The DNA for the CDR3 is TGTGCCAGCGGGCTGGACAGGGGAAGCTACAATGAGCAGTTCTTC.

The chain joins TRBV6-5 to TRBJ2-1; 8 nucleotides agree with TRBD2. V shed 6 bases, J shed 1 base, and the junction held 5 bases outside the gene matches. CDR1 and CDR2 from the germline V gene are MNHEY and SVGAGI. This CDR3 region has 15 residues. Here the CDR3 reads CASSPGTSSYNEQFF. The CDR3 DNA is TGTGCCAGCAGCCCCGGGACTAGTTCCTACAATGAGCAGTTCTTC.

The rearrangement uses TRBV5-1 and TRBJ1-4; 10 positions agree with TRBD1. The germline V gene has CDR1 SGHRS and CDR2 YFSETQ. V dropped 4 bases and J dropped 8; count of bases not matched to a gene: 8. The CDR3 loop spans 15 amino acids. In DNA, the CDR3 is TGCGCCAGCAGCGACTCCGGGACAGGGGTCGAAAAACTGTTTTTT. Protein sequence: CASSDSGTGVEKLFF.

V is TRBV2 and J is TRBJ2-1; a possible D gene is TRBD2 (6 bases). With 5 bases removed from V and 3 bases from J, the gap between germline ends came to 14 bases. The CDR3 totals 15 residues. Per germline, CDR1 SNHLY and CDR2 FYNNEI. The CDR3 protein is CASSPPGVLYNEQFF. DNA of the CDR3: TGTGCCAGCAGTCCGCCGGGGGTTCTCTACAATGAGCAGTTCTTC. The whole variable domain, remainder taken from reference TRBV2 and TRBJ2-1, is EPEVTQTPSHQVTQMGQEVILRCVPISNHLYFYWYRQILGQKVEFLVSFYNNEISEKSEIFDDQFSVERPDGSNFTLKIRSTKLEDSAMYFCASSPPGVLYNEQFFGPGTRLTVL.

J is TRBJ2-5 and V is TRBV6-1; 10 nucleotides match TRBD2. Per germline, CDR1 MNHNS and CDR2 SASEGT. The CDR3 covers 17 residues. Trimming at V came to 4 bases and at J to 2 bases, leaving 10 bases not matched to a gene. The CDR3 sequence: CASSARIWTSGQETQYF. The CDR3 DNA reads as TGTGCCAGCAGTGCCCGAATATGGACTAGCGGACAAGAGACCCAGTACTTC.

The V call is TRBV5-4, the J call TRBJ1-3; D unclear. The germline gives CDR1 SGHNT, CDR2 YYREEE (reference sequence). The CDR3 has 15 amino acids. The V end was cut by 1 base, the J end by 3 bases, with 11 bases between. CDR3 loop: CASSLYGYNGNTIYF. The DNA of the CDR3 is TGTGCCAGCAGCTTGTACGGGTATAATGGAAACACCATATATTTT.

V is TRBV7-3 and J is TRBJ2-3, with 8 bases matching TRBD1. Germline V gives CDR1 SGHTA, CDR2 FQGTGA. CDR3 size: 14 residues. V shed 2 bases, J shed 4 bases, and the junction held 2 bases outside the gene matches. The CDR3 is CASSLWTGSDTQYF. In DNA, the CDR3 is TGTGCCAGCAGCTTATGGACAGGGTCAGATACGCAGTATTTT. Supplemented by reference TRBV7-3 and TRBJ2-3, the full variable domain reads GAGVSQTPSNKVTEKGKYVELRCDPISGHTALYWYRQSLGQGPEFLIYFQGTGAADDSGLPNDRFFAVRPEGSVSTLKIQRTERGDSAVYLCASSLWTGSDTQYFGPGTRLTVL.

The CDR3 DNA reads TGTGCCAGCAGTTACTCGAAACAGGGCCAAGAGACCCAGTACTTC. Residues: CASSYSKQGQETQYF. This chain connects TRBV6-6 to TRBJ2-5; possibly TRBD1 for D (6 bases). Germline values: CDR1 MNHNY, CDR2 SVGAGI (reference sequence). CDR3 length equals 15 residues. V lost 0 bases and J lost 1, with 9 bases in between.

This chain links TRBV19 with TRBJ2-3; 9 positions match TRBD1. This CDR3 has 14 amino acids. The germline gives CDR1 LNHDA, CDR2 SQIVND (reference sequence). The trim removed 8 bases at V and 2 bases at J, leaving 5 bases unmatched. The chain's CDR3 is CASVDRGFTDTQYF. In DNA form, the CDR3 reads TGTGCCAGTGTTGACAGGGGGTTCACAGATACGCAGTATTTT.

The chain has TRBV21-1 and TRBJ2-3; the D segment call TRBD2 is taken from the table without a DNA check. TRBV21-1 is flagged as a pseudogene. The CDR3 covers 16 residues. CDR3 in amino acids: CASSKAGTRFADTQYF. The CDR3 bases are TGTGCCAGCAGCAAAGCAGGGACTAGGTTCGCAGATACGCAGTATTTT.

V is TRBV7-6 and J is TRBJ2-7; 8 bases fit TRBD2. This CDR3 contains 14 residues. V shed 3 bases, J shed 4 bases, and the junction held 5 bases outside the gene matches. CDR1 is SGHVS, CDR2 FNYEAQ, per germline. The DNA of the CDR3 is TGTGCCAGCAGCTTGGGACTAGTGGTTTACGAGCAGTACTTC. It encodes CASSLGLVVYEQYF.

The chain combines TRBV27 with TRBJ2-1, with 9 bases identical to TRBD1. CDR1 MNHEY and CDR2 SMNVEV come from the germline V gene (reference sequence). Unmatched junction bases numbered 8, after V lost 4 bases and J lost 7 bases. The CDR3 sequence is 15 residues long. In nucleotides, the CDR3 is TGTGCCAGCAGTTCCGGGACAGGGACTTTGAATGAGCAGTTCTTC. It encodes CASSSGTGTLNEQFF.

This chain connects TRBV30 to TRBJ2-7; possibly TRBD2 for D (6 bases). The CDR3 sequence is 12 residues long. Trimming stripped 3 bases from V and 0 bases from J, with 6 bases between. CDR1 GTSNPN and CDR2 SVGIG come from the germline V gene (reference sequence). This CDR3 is CAWRGGSYEQYF. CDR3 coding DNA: TGTGCCTGGAGGGGGGGCTCCTACGAGCAGTACTTC.

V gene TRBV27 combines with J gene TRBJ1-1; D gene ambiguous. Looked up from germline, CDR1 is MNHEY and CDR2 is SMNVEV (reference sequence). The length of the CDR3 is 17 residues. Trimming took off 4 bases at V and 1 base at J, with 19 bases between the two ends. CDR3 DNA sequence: TGTGCCAGCAGTTCCCGCCCCCTCGGACTGTCGAACACTGAAGCTTTCTTT. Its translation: CASSSRPLGLSNTEAFF.

Written as DNA, the CDR3 is TGCGCCAGCAGCTTGGTCGCAGGGGGGTTGACTGAAGCTTTCTTT. It encodes CASSLVAGGLTEAFF. The V gene is TRBV5-1, the J gene TRBJ1-1; the match to TRBD1 covers 7 bases. This CDR3 spans 15 amino acids. With V trimmed by 0 bases and J by 5 bases, 7 bases remained unmatched. CDR1 is SGHRS and CDR2 is YFSETQ in the germline V gene.

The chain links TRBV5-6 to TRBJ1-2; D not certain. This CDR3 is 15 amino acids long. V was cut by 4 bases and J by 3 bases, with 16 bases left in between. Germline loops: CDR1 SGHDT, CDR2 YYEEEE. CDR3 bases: TGTGCCAGCAGCAAGGCTGGGCAGTCTTACTATGGCTACACCTTC. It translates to CASSKAGQSYYGYTF.

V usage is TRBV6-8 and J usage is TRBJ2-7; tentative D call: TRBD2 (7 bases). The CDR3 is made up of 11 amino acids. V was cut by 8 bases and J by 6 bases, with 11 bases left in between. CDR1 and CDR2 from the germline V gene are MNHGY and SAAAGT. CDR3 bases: TGTGCCAGCCTAGGGGGGGGCGAGCAGTACTTC. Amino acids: CASLGGGEQYF.

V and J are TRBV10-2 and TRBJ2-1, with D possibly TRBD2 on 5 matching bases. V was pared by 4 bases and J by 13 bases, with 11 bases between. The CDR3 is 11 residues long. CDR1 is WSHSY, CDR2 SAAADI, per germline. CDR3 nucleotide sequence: TGCGCCAGCAGTGGCCGGGAAGAACAGTTCTTC. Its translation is CASSGREEQFF.

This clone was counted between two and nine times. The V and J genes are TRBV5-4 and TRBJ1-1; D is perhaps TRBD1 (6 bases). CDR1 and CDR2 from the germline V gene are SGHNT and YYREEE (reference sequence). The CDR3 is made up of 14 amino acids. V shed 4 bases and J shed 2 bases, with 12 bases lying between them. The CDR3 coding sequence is TGTGCCAGCAGCCCACAGGGATTCAACACTGAAGCTTTCTTT. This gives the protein CASSPQGFNTEAFF.

CDR3 sequence reads: CASRGQGASKTDTQYF. CDR3 bases: TGTGCCAGCAGAGGACAGGGGGCATCGAAAACAGATACGCAGTATTTT. The chain couples TRBV2 to TRBJ2-3; TRBD1 aligns across 11 bases. With 6 bases clipped from V and 3 bases from J, the junction kept 8 bases outside the gene matches. The V gene's germline CDR1 is SNHLY and CDR2 FYNNEI. This CDR3 has 16 amino acids. The full variable domain, completed using reference TRBV2 and TRBJ2-3, is EPEVTQTPSHQVTQMGQEVILRCVPISNHLYFYWYRQILGQKVEFLVSFYNNEISEKSEIFDDQFSVERPDGSNFTLKIRSTKLEDSAMYFCASRGQGASKTDTQYFGPGTRLTVL.

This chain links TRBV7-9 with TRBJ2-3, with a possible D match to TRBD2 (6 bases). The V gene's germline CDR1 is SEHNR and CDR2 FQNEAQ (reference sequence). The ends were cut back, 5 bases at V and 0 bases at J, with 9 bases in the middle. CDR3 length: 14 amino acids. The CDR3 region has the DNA TGTGCCAGCAGCAGGAGCGGGAGCACAGATACGCAGTATTTT. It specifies CASSRSGSTDTQYF.

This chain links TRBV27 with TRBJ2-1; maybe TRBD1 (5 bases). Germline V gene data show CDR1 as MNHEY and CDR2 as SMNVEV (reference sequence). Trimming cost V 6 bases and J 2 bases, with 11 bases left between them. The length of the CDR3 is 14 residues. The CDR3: CASRSGPPYNEQFF. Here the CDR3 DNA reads TGTGCCAGCAGGTCAGGGCCACCCTACAATGAGCAGTTCTTC.

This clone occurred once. CDR3 in DNA: TGTGCCAGCAGCTTAGATACAGGGATCCAAGAGACCCAGTACTTC. Its protein is CASSLDTGIQETQYF. The chain carries TRBV7-6 and TRBJ2-5; perhaps TRBD1 as D (6 bases). CDR1 is SGHVS and CDR2 is FNYEAQ in the germline V gene. The CDR3 loop spans 15 amino acids. Trimming shortened V by 1 base and J by 1 base, and 10 bases separated the two germline ends.

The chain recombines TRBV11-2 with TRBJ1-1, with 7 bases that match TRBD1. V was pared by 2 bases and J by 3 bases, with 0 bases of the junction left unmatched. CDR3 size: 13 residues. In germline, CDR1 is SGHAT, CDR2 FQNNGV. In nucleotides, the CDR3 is TGTGCCAGCAGCTTAACAGGGGACACTGAAGCTTTCTTT. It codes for CASSLTGDTEAFF. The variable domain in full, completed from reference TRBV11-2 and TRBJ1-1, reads EAGVAQSPRYKIIEKRQSVAFWCNPISGHATLYWYQQILGQGPKLLIQFQNNGVVDDSQLPKDRFSAERLKGVDSTLKIQPAKLEDSAVYLCASSLTGDTEAFFGQGTRLTVV.